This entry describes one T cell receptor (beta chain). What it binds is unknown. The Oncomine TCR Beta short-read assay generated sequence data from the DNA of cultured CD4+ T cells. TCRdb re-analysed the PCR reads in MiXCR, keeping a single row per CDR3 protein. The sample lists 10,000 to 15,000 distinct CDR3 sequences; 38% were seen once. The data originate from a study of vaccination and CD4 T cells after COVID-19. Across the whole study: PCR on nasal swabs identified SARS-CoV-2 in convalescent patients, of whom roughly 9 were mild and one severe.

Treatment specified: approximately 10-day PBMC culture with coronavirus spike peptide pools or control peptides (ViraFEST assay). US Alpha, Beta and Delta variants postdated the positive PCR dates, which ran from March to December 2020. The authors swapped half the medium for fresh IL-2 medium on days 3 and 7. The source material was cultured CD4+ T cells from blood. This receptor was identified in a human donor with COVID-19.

CDR3 nucleotide sequence: TGTGCCAGCCGCCAAAGTGAAAAACTGTTTTTT. Translation: CASRQSEKLFF. J is TRBJ1-4 and V is TRBV6-2 or TRBV6-3; D is uncertain. CDR1 is MNHEY and CDR2 is SVGEGT in the germline V gene. The CDR3 length is 11 residues. V was shortened by 8 bases and J by 7 bases, with 8 bases between the two germline ends.